This T cell receptor beta chain was sequenced during a study of Ad26.COV2.S vaccination and SARS-CoV-2 variants (dated by TCRdb to 2020 to 2023). General notes on the study: Donors in the vaccine arm were drawn from COV1001, a phase I-IIa trial of Ad26.COV2.S in healthy adults that was multicentre, randomized, double-blind and placebo-controlled. Dosing of Ad26.COV2.S was intramuscular, at either 5x10^10 or 1x10^11 viral particles, delivered as one shot or as two shots spaced 56 days apart. TCRbeta repertoire sequencing served as the tool for gauging how specific and how broad the SARS-CoV-2-reactive T cell receptors were following Ad26.COV2.S vaccination. The TCR-sequenced set comprised about 30 samples: around 20 Ad26.COV2.S vaccine recipients, 5 placebo recipients and 8 SARS-CoV-2 convalescent individuals. Participants in the trial were split at random into five groups of five each, receiving low-dose or high-dose Ad26.COV2.S once or twice, or else placebo on both occasions. Investigators did not know the trial group allocation while performing experiments and assessing outcomes.

The immunoSEQ Assay was used to sequence TCRbeta CDR3 regions. After extraction, genomic DNA underwent amplification by bias-controlled multiplex PCR, followed by high-throughput sequencing. From the authors' description of their analysis: To quantify the absolute abundance of every unique TCRbeta CDR3 region, sequences were collapsed and filtered. Usable DNA was measured by amplifying reference genes present in all nucleated cells, and TCRbeta template counts were normalized to that usable DNA to estimate T cell fraction. Repertoire TCRs were annotated as SARS-CoV-2-specific by exact matching of V gene, CDR3 amino acid sequence and J gene to a known reactive TCR set. The reference SARS-CoV-2 TCR set was obtained from MIRA and was filtered for enrichment in COVID-19-positive ImmuneCODE repertoires, whereby public or cross-reactive TCRs were removed. Using the MIRA antigens, annotated TCRs were further analysed by specific ORF or by position within an ORF. Depth was the summed frequency of annotated unique rearrangements, while breadth was defined as annotated unique rearrangements over total unique productive rearrangements. TCR breadth was compared between groups using two-sided Wilcoxon rank-sum tests. In its TCRdb copy, this immuneACCESS table keeps in-frame sequences only and misses some clones. Where compared with another copy, unresolved V genes explain less than half of these, and the others have no known cause. V, J and clone size were drawn from that table, and D and trimming were deduced from the DNA. In this sample the table shows a few hundred thousand clones, about 92% of which occur a single time. The ten largest account for 4.3% of the sample.

The treatment or condition label here, explained by the study, means: approximately 18 received Ad26.COV2.S at low or high dose, single or two shots; five or six received placebo; per-sample allocation not given. Repertoires of vaccine and placebo recipients were sequenced from samples collected on day 63 after the first injection. Cohort 1b enrolled about two dozen adults aged 18-55 years at a single site in Boston, USA, between 29 July and 7 August 2020. Ad26.COV2.S was a replication-incompetent adenovirus type 26 vector expressing a prefusion-stabilized SARS-CoV-2 spike protein from the original Wuhan strain. CDR1 and CDR2 are drawn from the germline V gene: MNHEY, SVGAGI. Cut back by 10 bases and 1 base, the V and J ends lie 16 bases apart. From the cysteine up to the phenylalanine, the CDR3 has a length of 15 residues. Solely the CDR3 DNA is kept, with 45 bases framed from the first base. On this clone itself: The antigen it recognizes is unknown. Per-base quality was not reported, and no clone a single base away is much larger than it.

The paper's findings and limits, for the study overall: Spike-specific TCR breadth was higher in Ad26.COV2.S recipients than in placebo recipients (P = 0.0014). Vaccine and placebo recipients had similar non-spike TCR breadth, a finding consistent with the vaccine containing only spike. Substantial breadth of spike-specific CD8+ and CD4+ T cell responses was reported after vaccination. According to the authors, total T cell responses may have been underestimated by the TCR breadth and depth analyses. The study lacked the statistical power to compare responses across vaccine doses or regimens.

This TCR came from a person aged 18-60 years who received the Ad26.COV2.S COVID-19 vaccine or a placebo. The material was peripheral blood, obtained in a trial of Ad26.COV2.S vaccine versus placebo. In this chain, TRBV6-5 is recombined with TRBJ2-2; the D gene is perhaps TRBD2, on 5 matching bases. The CDR3 is CATPRGTVNTGELFF. The sequence in DNA is TGTGCCACCCCACGGGGAACGGTGAACACCGGGGAGCTGTTTTTT.